This passage covers 10 T cell receptor beta chains from one sample sequenced in a study of PD-1 blockade in classical Hodgkin lymphoma. Each patient relapsed following autologous stem cell transplantation, and prior brentuximab vedotin exposure differed. Sequencing was performed with immunoSEQ multiplex PCR; in TCRdb, only in-frame clones are kept and a portion is missing. Of over 35,000 clones in the sample, roughly 80% were seen once. The source material was peripheral blood mononuclear cells (PBMCs), sampled before the second cycle of nivolumab. These receptor sequences come from a human donor with classical Hodgkin lymphoma.

The chain is built from TRBV6-5 and TRBJ1-3; 7 bases are shared with TRBD1. CDR3 length: 15 amino acids. Per germline, CDR1 MNHEY and CDR2 SVGAGI. J was trimmed by 0 bases and V by 7 bases; bases with no gene match: 6. The chain's CDR3 is CASTPGQASGNTIYF. The CDR3, as DNA: TGTGCCAGCACCCCAGGACAGGCCTCTGGAAACACCATATATTTT.

The J gene is TRBJ1-2, the V gene TRBV18, with TRBD1 as a possible D gene (5 bases). The CDR3 consists of 16 residues. The V gene's germline CDR1 is KGHSH and CDR2 LQKENI. V was trimmed by 2 bases and J by 0 bases, leaving 13 bases between them. Here the CDR3 DNA reads TGTGCCAGCTCACCAACAACGGACACGCCTAACTATGGCTACACCTTC. Residues: CASSPTTDTPNYGYTF.

This clone was counted between two and nine times. The chain recombines TRBV30 with TRBJ1-4, with 7 positions matching TRBD1. CDR1 GTSNPN and CDR2 SVGIG come from the germline V gene (reference sequence). Unmatched junction bases numbered 5, after V lost 6 bases and J lost 7 bases. The CDR3 contains 12 residues. The CDR3 DNA is TGTGCCTGCCCCGGACAGGCTGAAAAACTGTTTTTT. The encoded protein is CACPGQAEKLFF.

The rearrangement joins TRBV5-4 to TRBJ2-6; a weak D match, TRBD1 (6 bases). CDR3 length: 14 residues. V lost 5 bases to trimming and J lost 0 bases, with 6 bases between them. Germline CDR1 is SGHNT and CDR2 is YYREEE (reference sequence). CDR3 DNA: TGTGCCAGCAGGGACAGCTCTGGGGCCAACGTCCTGACTTTC. The encoded protein is CASRDSSGANVLTF.

This clone was seen a single time. The rearrangement links TRBV5-4 to TRBJ2-5; 7 bases fit TRBD1. V shed 1 base, J shed 3 bases, and the junction held 6 bases outside the gene matches. The CDR3 has 15 amino acids. CDR1 and CDR2 (germline): SGHNT, YYREEE (reference sequence). For the CDR3, the DNA is TGTGCCAGCAGCTTGTGGGACAGAAGAGAAGAGACCCAGTACTTC. Translation: CASSLWDRREETQYF.

The chain combines TRBV9 with TRBJ1-2, with no clear D. The CDR3 consists of 15 residues. V lost 0 bases to trimming and J lost 5 bases, with 14 bases between them. Germline lookup yields CDR1 SGDLS and CDR2 YYNGEE. DNA of the CDR3: TGTGCCAGCAGCGTAGATGATGGAGCTGGGTATGGCTACACCTTC. Its translation is CASSVDDGAGYGYTF.

The J gene is TRBJ1-3, the V gene TRBV9, with 8 bases fitting TRBD1. The trim removed 4 bases at V and 4 bases at J, leaving 7 bases unmatched. CDR1 is SGDLS and CDR2 is YYNGEE in the germline V gene. CDR3 length: 15 amino acids. CDR3 residues: CASSPQGARGNTIYF. As DNA, the CDR3 is TGTGCCAGCAGCCCCCAGGGGGCGCGGGGAAACACCATATATTTT.

The sample holds a few counts of this clone. V gene TRBV25-1 combines with J gene TRBJ1-2; a weak D match, TRBD1 (5 bases). Germline V gene sequence: CDR1 MGHDK, CDR2 SYGVNS. The CDR3 runs 14 residues. V was trimmed by 4 bases and J by 2 bases, leaving 11 bases between them. DNA of the CDR3: TGTGCCAGCAGTGGGCAGGGACCCAACTATGGCTACACCTTC. It translates to CASSGQGPNYGYTF.

About this clone: Other DNA sequences in this specimen translate into the identical CDR3. The chain is built from TRBV7-2 and TRBJ1-5; D is undetermined. Germline CDR1 is SGHTA and CDR2 is FQGNSA. The V end lost 1 base, the J end lost 3 bases, and 10 bases lay between the germline ends. CDR3 length equals 15 residues. This chain's CDR3 is CASSLGGPPNQPQHF. DNA for the CDR3: TGTGCCAGCAGCTTAGGAGGGCCTCCCAATCAGCCCCAGCATTTT.

This chain joins TRBV30 and TRBJ1-2; unclear D gene. V was shortened by 2 bases and J by 1 base, with 20 bases between the two germline ends. Germline assignment: CDR1 GTSNPN and CDR2 SVGIG (reference sequence). The CDR3 is made up of 17 amino acids. This CDR3 reads CAWSPRIGRTFNYGYTF. DNA for the CDR3: TGTGCCTGGAGTCCACGGATCGGCAGGACCTTTAACTATGGCTACACCTTC.